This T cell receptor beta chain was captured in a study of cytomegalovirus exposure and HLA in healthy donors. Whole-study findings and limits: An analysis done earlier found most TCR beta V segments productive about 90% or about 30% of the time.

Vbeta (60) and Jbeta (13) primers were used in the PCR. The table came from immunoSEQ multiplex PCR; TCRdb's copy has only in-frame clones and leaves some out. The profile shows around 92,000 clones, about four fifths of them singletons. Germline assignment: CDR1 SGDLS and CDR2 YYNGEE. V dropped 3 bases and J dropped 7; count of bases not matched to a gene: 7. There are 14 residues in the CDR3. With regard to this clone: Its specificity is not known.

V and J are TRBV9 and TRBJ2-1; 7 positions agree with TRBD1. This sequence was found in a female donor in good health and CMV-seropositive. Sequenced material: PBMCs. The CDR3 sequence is CASSAFHRGNEQFF. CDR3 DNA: TGTGCCAGCAGCGCATTTCACAGGGGAAATGAGCAGTTCTTC.